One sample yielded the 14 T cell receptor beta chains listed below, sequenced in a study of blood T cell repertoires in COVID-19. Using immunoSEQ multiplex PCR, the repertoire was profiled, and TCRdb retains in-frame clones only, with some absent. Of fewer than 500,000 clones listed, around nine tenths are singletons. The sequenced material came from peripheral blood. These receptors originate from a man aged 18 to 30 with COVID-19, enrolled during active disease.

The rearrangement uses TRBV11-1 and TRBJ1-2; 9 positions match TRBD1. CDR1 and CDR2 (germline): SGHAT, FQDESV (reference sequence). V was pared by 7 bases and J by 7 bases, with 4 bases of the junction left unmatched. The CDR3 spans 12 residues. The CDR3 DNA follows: TGTGCCAGCACAGGGACAGGGATTGGCTACACCTTC. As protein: CASTGTGIGYTF.

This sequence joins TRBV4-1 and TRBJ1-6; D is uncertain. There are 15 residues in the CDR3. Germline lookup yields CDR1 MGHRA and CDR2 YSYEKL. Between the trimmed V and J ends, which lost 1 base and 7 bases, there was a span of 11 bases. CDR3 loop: CASSQAGLLNSPLHF. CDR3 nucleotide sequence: TGCGCCAGCAGCCAAGCAGGACTTTTGAATTCACCCCTCCACTTT.

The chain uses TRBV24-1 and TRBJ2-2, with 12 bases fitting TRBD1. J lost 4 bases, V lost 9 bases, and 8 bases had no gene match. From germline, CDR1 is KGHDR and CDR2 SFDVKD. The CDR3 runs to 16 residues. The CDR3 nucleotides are TGTGCCACCTGTATTCGGGACAGGGGGCGCACCGGGGAGCTGTTTTTT. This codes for CATCIRDRGRTGELFF.

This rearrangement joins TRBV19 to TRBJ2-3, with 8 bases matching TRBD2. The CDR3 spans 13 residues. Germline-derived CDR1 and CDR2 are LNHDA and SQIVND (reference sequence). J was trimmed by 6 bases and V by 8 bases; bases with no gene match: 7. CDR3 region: CASAGLAPDTQYF. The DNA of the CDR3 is TGTGCCAGTGCAGGACTAGCCCCGGATACGCAGTATTTT. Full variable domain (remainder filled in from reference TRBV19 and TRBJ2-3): DGGITQSPKYLFRKEGQNVTLSCEQNLNHDAMYWYRQDPGQGLRLIYYSQIVNDFQKGDIAEGYSVSREKKESFPLTVTSAQKNPTAFYLCASAGLAPDTQYFGPGTRLTVL.

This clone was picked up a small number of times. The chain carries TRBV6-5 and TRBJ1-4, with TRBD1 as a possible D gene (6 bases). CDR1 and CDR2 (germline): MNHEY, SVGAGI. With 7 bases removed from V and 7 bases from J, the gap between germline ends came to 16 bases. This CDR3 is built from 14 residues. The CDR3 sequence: CASTSPDSGEKLFF. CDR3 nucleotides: TGTGCCAGCACCTCCCCGGACAGTGGTGAAAAACTGTTTTTT.

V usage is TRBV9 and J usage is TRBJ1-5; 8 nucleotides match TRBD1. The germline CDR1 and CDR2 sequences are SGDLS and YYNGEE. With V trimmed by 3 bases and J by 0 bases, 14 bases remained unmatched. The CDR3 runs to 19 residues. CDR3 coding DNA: TGTGCCAGCAGCGAAAGCCGGGACAGGCCCAAATATAGCAATCAGCCCCAGCATTTT. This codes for CASSESRDRPKYSNQPQHF.

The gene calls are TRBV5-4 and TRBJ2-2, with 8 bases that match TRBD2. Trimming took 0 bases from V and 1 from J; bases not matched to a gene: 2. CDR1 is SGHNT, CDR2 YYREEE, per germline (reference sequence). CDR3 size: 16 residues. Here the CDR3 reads CASSLVAGGNTGELFF. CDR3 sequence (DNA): TGTGCCAGCAGCTTGGTGGCGGGAGGGAACACCGGGGAGCTGTTTTTT.

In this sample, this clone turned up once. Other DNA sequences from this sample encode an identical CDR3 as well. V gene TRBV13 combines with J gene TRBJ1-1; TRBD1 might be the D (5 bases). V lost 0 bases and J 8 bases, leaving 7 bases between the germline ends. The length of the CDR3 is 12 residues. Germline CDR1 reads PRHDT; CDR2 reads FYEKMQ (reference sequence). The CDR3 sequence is CASSLGQGEAFF. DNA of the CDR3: TGTGCCAGCAGCTTAGGGCAGGGCGAAGCTTTCTTT.

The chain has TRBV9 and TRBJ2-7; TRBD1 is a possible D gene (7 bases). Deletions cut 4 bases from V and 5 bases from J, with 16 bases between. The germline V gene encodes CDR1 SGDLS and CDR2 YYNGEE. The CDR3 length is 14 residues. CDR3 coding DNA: TGTGCCAGCAGCCCCCGCGGGACAGCCCACGAGCAGTACTTC. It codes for CASSPRGTAHEQYF.

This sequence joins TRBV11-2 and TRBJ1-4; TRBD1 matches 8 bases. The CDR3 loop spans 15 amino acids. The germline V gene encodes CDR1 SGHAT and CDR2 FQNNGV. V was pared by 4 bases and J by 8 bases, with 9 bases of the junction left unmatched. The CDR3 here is CASSSPRGRDEKLFF. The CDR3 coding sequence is TGTGCCAGCAGCTCGCCCAGGGGGCGCGACGAAAAACTGTTTTTT. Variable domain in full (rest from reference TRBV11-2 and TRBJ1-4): EAGVAQSPRYKIIEKRQSVAFWCNPISGHATLYWYQQILGQGPKLLIQFQNNGVVDDSQLPKDRFSAERLKGVDSTLKIQPAKLEDSAVYLCASSSPRGRDEKLFFGSGTQLSVL.

The CDR3 DNA reads TGTGCCACCAGCAGTCTAGCGGGAGGGCCCCAGTACTTC. This translates into CATSSLAGGPQYF. The V gene is TRBV15, the J gene TRBJ2-7; TRBD2 agrees at 12 bases. The CDR3 length is 13 residues. CDR1 LNHNV and CDR2 YYDKDF come from the germline V gene (reference sequence). The V gene end was trimmed by 3 bases and the J gene end by 10 bases; junction bases not matched to a gene: 4.

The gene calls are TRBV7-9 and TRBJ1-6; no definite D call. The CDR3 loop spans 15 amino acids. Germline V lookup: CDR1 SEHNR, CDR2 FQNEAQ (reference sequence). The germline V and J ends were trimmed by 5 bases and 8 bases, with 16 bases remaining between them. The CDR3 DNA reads TGTGCCAGCAGCCCTCAAGACGGGGTTCATTCACCCCTCCACTTT. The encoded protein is CASSPQDGVHSPLHF.

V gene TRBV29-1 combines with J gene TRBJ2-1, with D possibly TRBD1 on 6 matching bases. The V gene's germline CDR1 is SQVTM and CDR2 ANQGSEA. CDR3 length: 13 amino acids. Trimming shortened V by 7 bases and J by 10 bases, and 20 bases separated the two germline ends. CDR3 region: CSASPTGTGEQFF. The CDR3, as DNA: TGCAGCGCATCCCCCACAGGGACGGGGGAGCAGTTCTTC.

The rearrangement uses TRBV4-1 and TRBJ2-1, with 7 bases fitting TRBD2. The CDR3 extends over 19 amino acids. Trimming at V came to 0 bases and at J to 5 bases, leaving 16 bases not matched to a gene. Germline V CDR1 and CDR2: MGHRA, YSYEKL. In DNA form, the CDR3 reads TGCGCCAGCAGCCAAGATGAGGTACGCGGGAGTACGTTAGACAATGAGCAGTTCTTC. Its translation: CASSQDEVRGSTLDNEQFF.